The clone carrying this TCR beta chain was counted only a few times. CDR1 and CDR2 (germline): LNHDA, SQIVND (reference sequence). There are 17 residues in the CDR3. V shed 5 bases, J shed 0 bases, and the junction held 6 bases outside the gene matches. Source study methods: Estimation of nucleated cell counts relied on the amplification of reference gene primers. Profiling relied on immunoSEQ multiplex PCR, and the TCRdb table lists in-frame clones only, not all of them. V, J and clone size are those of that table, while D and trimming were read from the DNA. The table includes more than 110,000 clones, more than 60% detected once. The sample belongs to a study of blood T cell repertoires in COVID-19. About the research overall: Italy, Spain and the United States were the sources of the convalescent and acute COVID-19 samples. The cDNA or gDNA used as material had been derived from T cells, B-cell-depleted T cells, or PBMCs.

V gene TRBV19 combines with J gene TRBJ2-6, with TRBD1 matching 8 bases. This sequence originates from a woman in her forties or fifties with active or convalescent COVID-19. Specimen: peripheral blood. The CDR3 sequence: CASSPTGATSGANVLTF. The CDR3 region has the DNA TGTGCCAGTAGTCCGACAGGGGCAACCTCTGGGGCCAACGTCCTGACTTTC.